The TCR beta chain described here comes from a study of response to subunit inactivated influenza vaccine. In its sample, this clonotype was seen a few times. TCRdb re-analysed the RT-PCR reads in MiXCR, keeping a single row per CDR3 protein. The sample shows roughly 500,000 distinct CDR3 sequences, 16% of them seen only once. The source is a man in his fifties or sixties who received an inactivated influenza vaccine. The input for sequencing was CD4+ T cells sorted from PBMCs, taken about 24 months after vaccination.

The CDR3 here is CSVEKGMETQYF. CDR3 coding DNA: TGCAGCGTTGAAAAGGGGATGGAGACCCAGTACTTC. The genes are TRBV29-1 and TRBJ2-5, with D possibly matching TRBD1 (5 bases). The germline V and J ends were trimmed by 2 bases and 5 bases, with 9 bases remaining between them. Germline V CDR1 and CDR2: SQVTM, ANQGSEA. The CDR3 is made up of 12 amino acids.